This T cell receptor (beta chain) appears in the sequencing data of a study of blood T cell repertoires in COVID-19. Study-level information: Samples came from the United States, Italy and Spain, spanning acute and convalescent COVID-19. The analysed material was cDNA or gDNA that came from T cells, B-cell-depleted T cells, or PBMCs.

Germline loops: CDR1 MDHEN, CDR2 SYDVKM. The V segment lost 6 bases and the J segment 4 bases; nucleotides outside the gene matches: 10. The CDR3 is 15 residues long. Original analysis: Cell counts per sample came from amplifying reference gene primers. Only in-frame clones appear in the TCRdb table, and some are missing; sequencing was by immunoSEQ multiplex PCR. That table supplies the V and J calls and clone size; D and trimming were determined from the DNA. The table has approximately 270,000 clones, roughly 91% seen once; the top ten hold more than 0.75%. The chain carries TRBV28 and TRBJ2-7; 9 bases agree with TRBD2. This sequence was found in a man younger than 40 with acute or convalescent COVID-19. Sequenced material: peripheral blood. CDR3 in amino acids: CASSPRTSAQYEQYF. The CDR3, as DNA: TGTGCCAGCAGCCCACGGACTAGCGCGCAGTACGAGCAGTACTTC.